The 32 T cell receptor beta chains presented below share a single source sample, sequenced in a study of CD8 T cells in ankylosing spondylitis. TCRdb used MiXCR to reprocess the 5' RACE reads, holding one entry per CDR3 protein. The sample has some 37,000 distinct CDR3 sequences; about 15% are singletons. The material sequenced was blood. Receptor source: a male donor with ankylosing spondylitis or in good health (not recorded which).

CDR3 loop: CASSTGGTRDYGYTF. The CDR3 DNA reads TGCGCCAGCAGTACCGGGGGGACTAGAGACTATGGCTACACCTTC. V usage is TRBV5-1 and J usage is TRBJ1-2; D possibly corresponds to TRBD1 (5 bases). Germline V gives CDR1 SGHRS, CDR2 YFSETQ. The germline V and J ends were trimmed by 5 bases and 3 bases, with 17 bases remaining between them. The CDR3 covers 15 residues.

This clonotype was picked up a small number of times. V gene TRBV28 combines with J gene TRBJ2-2; unclear D gene. The ends were cut back, 6 bases at V and 8 bases at J, with 10 bases in the middle. This CDR3 contains 12 residues. The germline CDR1 and CDR2 sequences are MDHEN and SYDVKM. CDR3 loop: CASSLQTGELFF. As DNA, the CDR3 is TGTGCCAGCAGCCTCCAAACTGGGGAGCTGTTTTTT.

This clonotype was seen only a few times. The rearrangement uses TRBV29-1 and TRBJ2-7; 7 bases agree with TRBD2. Unmatched junction bases numbered 3, after V lost 4 bases and J lost 0 bases. Looked up from germline, CDR1 is SQVTM and CDR2 is ANQGSEA. This CDR3 contains 13 residues. The CDR3 bases are TGCAGCGTTGCGGGCGGGAGCTCCTACGAGCAGTACTTC. Encoded protein: CSVAGGSSYEQYF.

This clonotype appeared a few times. The V and J genes are TRBV6-2 or TRBV6-3 and TRBJ2-1; tentatively, D is TRBD1 (5 bases). Trimming took off 5 bases at V and 0 bases at J, with 8 bases between the two ends. CDR3 size: 14 residues. CDR1 and CDR2 (germline): MNHEY, SVGEGT. This CDR3 is CASSDSYSYNEQFF. The CDR3 DNA is TGTGCCAGCAGTGACAGTTACTCCTACAATGAGCAGTTCTTC.

J is TRBJ1-2 and V is TRBV30, with TRBD1 as a possible D gene (6 bases). V lost 2 bases and J 8 bases, leaving 15 bases between the germline ends. The CDR3 spans 13 residues. Per germline, CDR1 GTSNPN and CDR2 SVGIG (reference sequence). The CDR3 sequence is CAWSQRGRYGYTF. In DNA form, the CDR3 reads TGTGCCTGGAGTCAACGGGGGCGGTACGGCTACACCTTC.

This clonotype was seen only a few times. V is TRBV29-1 and J is TRBJ2-5; D call uncertain. The CDR3 is made up of 12 amino acids. CDR1 and CDR2 from the germline V gene are SQVTM and ANQGSEA. The germline V and J ends were trimmed by 3 bases and 5 bases, with 10 bases remaining between them. This chain's CDR3 is CSVDFGGETQYF. CDR3 nucleotides: TGCAGCGTTGATTTCGGTGGGGAGACCCAGTACTTC.

This clonotype was picked up a small number of times. V is TRBV14 and J is TRBJ2-5; D might be TRBD1 or TRBD2, each matching 5 bases. There are 14 residues in the CDR3. CDR1 is SGHDN and CDR2 is FVKESK in the germline V gene. Trimming left V 1 base short and J 2 bases short, with 8 bases between. The CDR3 loop is CASSQGDGQETQYF. Written as DNA, the CDR3 is TGTGCCAGCAGCCAAGGGGACGGACAAGAGACCCAGTACTTC. Complete variable domain (other parts from reference TRBV14 and TRBJ2-5): EAGVTQFPSHSVIEKGQTVTLRCDPISGHDNLYWYRRVMGKEIKFLLHFVKESKQDESGMPNNRFLAERTGGTYSTLKVQPAELEDSGVYFCASSQGDGQETQYFGPGTRLLVL.

The genes are TRBV20-1 and TRBJ2-1; D possibly corresponds to TRBD2 (6 bases). V was trimmed by 0 bases and J by 0 bases, leaving 12 bases between them. There are 16 residues in the CDR3. CDR1 and CDR2 from the germline V gene are DFQATT and SNEGSKA (reference sequence). The CDR3 spells CSARDVADYSYNEQFF. CDR3 DNA: TGCAGTGCTAGAGATGTGGCGGACTACTCCTACAATGAGCAGTTCTTC.

This clonotype was detected ten times or more. The V gene is TRBV20-1, the J gene TRBJ2-1; 10 bases are a match to TRBD2. The CDR3 extends over 13 amino acids. Trimming cost V 5 bases and J 7 bases; bases outside gene matches: 5. Germline V gene data show CDR1 as DFQATT and CDR2 as SNEGSKA (reference sequence). The CDR3 bases are TGCAGTGCTGGGGGACTAGCGAGAAATGAGCAGTTCTTC. Encoded protein: CSAGGLARNEQFF.

The V gene is TRBV7-2, the J gene TRBJ2-1; D is undetermined. The ends were cut back, 0 bases at V and 6 bases at J, with 9 bases in the middle. Per the germline V gene, CDR1 is SGHTA and CDR2 is FQGNSA. This CDR3 is 14 amino acids long. CDR3 sequence reads: CASSLARTGNEQFF. CDR3 nucleotide sequence: TGTGCCAGCAGCTTAGCCCGTACGGGCAATGAGCAGTTCTTC.

This clonotype has at least ten counts. The CDR3 here is CASSRGLSTGELFF. The CDR3 nucleotides read TGTGCCAGCAGCCGGGGGTTGAGCACCGGGGAGCTGTTTTTT. This sequence joins TRBV5-6 and TRBJ2-2; D possibly corresponds to TRBD2 (6 bases). Trimming removed 4 bases at V and 4 bases at J, with 11 bases between. CDR3 length: 14 residues. Germline assignment: CDR1 SGHDT and CDR2 YYEEEE.

This sequence joins TRBV29-1 and TRBJ2-1; D is unresolved. Per the germline V gene, CDR1 is SQVTM and CDR2 is ANQGSEA. The CDR3 is 11 residues long. V lost 7 bases to trimming and J lost 5 bases, with 9 bases between them. The CDR3 region has the DNA TGCAGCGGTGGAAGAAACAATGAGCAGTTCTTC. It encodes CSGGRNNEQFF.

The chain has TRBV6-5 and TRBJ2-7; TRBD1 agrees at 8 bases. This CDR3 region has 13 residues. Trimming removed 4 bases from V and 8 bases from J; junction bases left unmatched: 7. Germline V gene sequence: CDR1 MNHEY, CDR2 SVGAGI. The CDR3 loop is CASSSWTGFKQYF. Here the CDR3 DNA reads TGTGCCAGCAGTTCCTGGACAGGGTTTAAGCAGTACTTC.

The V call is TRBV19, the J call TRBJ2-1, with TRBD1 matching over 8 bases. Germline V gene data show CDR1 as LNHDA and CDR2 as SQIVND (reference sequence). CDR3 size: 15 residues. V was pared by 7 bases and J by 3 bases, with 8 bases of the junction left unmatched. The DNA for the CDR3 is TGTGCCAGTACCTTGGACAGGGAGGTCTACAATGAGCAGTTCTTC. Its translation is CASTLDREVYNEQFF.

This rearrangement joins TRBV20-1 to TRBJ2-5; D possibly corresponds to TRBD1 (5 bases). This CDR3 region has 13 residues. Germline assignment: CDR1 DFQATT and CDR2 SNEGSKA (reference sequence). Trimming left V 3 bases short and J 5 bases short, with 13 bases between. The CDR3 reads CSASLGQGETQYF. As DNA, the CDR3 is TGCAGTGCTAGCCTCGGGCAGGGCGAGACCCAGTACTTC.

This clonotype was seen only a few times. This chain connects TRBV7-3 to TRBJ2-1, with D possibly being TRBD2 (6 bases). Germline loops: CDR1 SGHTA, CDR2 FQGTGA. This CDR3 has 13 residues. V gave up 5 bases and J gave up 10 bases, with 15 bases separating them. For the CDR3, the DNA is TGTGCCAGCAGCCAAGTCGGAGGGAACGAGCAGTTCTTC. Translation gives CASSQVGGNEQFF.

This chain links TRBV28 with TRBJ1-1; D not certain. Germline values: CDR1 MDHEN, CDR2 SYDVKM. The CDR3 contains 12 residues. Trimming took off 4 bases at V and 3 bases at J, with 6 bases between the two ends. This CDR3 is CASSWSYTEAFF. Written as DNA, the CDR3 is TGTGCCAGCAGTTGGAGCTACACTGAAGCTTTCTTT.

The chain couples TRBV29-1 to TRBJ2-7; D perhaps matches TRBD2 (5 bases). The CDR3 loop spans 13 amino acids. CDR1 is SQVTM and CDR2 is ANQGSEA in the germline V gene. V was pared by 4 bases and J by 6 bases, with 16 bases between. The CDR3 region has the DNA TGCAGCGTTGTTGGGGTTTCGGGGATCGAGCAGTACTTC. Translation gives CSVVGVSGIEQYF.

This clonotype was counted a few times. The rearrangement uses TRBV6-6 and TRBJ2-3, with 10 bases identical to TRBD2. The CDR3 contains 15 residues. The V gene's germline CDR1 is MNHNY and CDR2 SVGAGI (reference sequence). The V gene end was trimmed by 3 bases and the J gene end by 1 base; junction bases not matched to a gene: 1. CDR3 nucleotide sequence: TGTGCCAGCAGTTATAGCGGGGGGCGCACAGATACGCAGTATTTT. Translated, it gives CASSYSGGRTDTQYF.

This clonotype was seen more than once but under ten times. This chain uses TRBV7-9 with TRBJ2-7; 9 nucleotides agree with TRBD1. The CDR3 has 14 residues. V shed 4 bases, J shed 5 bases, and the junction held 6 bases outside the gene matches. Germline V gene data show CDR1 as SEHNR and CDR2 as FQNEAQ (reference sequence). Written as DNA, the CDR3 is TGTGCCAGCAGCTCCGGGACAGGGATCCACGAGCAGTACTTC. It codes for CASSSGTGIHEQYF. Complete variable domain (other parts from reference TRBV7-9 and TRBJ2-7): DTGVSQNPRHKITKRGQNVTFRCDPISEHNRLYWYRQTLGQGPEFLTYFQNEAQLEKSRLLSDRFSAERPKGSFSTLEIQRTEQGDSAMYLCASSSGTGIHEQYFGPGTRLTVT.

This clonotype was seen a few times. The V call is TRBV28, the J call TRBJ1-2, with a weak D call TRBD1 (5 bases). The CDR3 is made up of 13 amino acids. V was clipped by 8 bases and J by 5 bases, with 15 bases between them. The germline V gene has CDR1 MDHEN and CDR2 SYDVKM. CDR3 nucleotides: TGTGCCAGCGCTAAGGGAGGGACTTATGGCTACACCTTC. This codes for CASAKGGTYGYTF.

The chain is built from TRBV29-1 and TRBJ2-7; TRBD1 might be the D (6 bases). Trimming took off 1 base at V and 6 bases at J, with 22 bases between the two ends. Germline V CDR1 and CDR2: SQVTM, ANQGSEA. The CDR3 extends over 16 amino acids. CDR3 loop: CSVEGAVGKGGGEQYF. As DNA, the CDR3 is TGCAGCGTTGAAGGGGCAGTGGGGAAAGGGGGTGGCGAGCAGTACTTC.

V and J are TRBV21-1 and TRBJ2-7; the listed D gene, TRBD1, was not tested against the DNA. TRBV21-1 is shown as a pseudogene. CDR3 size: 16 residues. For the CDR3, the DNA is TGTGCCAGCAGCCTCTTCTGGGACCCCCCATTCGACGAGCAGTACGTC. This translates into CASSLFWDPPFDEQYV.

The chain employs TRBV5-1 and TRBJ2-1; 8 bases align to TRBD1. Germline V gene data show CDR1 as SGHRS and CDR2 as YFSETQ. V dropped 5 bases and J dropped 7; count of bases not matched to a gene: 11. The CDR3 spans 15 residues. CDR3 nucleotides: TGCGCCAGCAGAAGATCAGGGGGCAACAGGAATGAGCAGTTCTTC. This sequence encodes CASRRSGGNRNEQFF.

This clonotype was seen many times. The chain uses TRBV2 and TRBJ2-5; TRBD1 might be the D (6 bases). The V end lost 2 bases, the J end lost 3 bases, and 13 bases lay between the germline ends. CDR1 SNHLY and CDR2 FYNNEI come from the germline V gene. This CDR3 region has 15 residues. The chain's CDR3 is CASSEPGQSKETQYF. The CDR3 nucleotides are TGTGCCAGCAGTGAACCTGGACAGAGTAAAGAGACCCAGTACTTC.

This clonotype was observed a handful of times. The gene calls are TRBV7-2 and TRBJ2-3; 9 positions agree with TRBD2. CDR1 is SGHTA, CDR2 FQGNSA, per germline. Germline trimming cut 2 bases from V and 5 bases from J; bases unmatched to any gene: 8. The CDR3 is 16 residues long. CDR3 DNA: TGTGCCAGCAGCTTACGTAGCGGAGCGGGGGGAGATACGCAGTATTTT. Protein sequence: CASSLRSGAGGDTQYF.

This clonotype has just a few counts. The chain uses TRBV24-1 and TRBJ2-1, with 9 bases aligning to TRBD2. This CDR3 region has 14 residues. Germline V gene sequence: CDR1 KGHDR, CDR2 SFDVKD. Trimming cost V 9 bases and J 7 bases; bases outside gene matches: 9. CDR3 coding DNA: TGTGCCACCGGGGGTAGCGGGAGTAGGAATGAGCAGTTCTTC. Amino acids: CATGGSGSRNEQFF.

There are a few counts of this clonotype. V is TRBV7-9 and J is TRBJ2-3; D may match TRBD1 or TRBD2 (5 bases each). This CDR3 region has 15 residues. Trimming shortened V by 5 bases and J by 6 bases, and 18 bases separated the two germline ends. The germline CDR1 and CDR2 sequences are SEHNR and FQNEAQ (reference sequence). For the CDR3, the DNA is TGTGCCAGCAGCGCTCGGGGCGCGAAAGCGGATACGCAGTATTTT. Translation: CASSARGAKADTQYF.

V gene TRBV24-1 combines with J gene TRBJ2-3, with 8 bases matching TRBD1. V was clipped by 5 bases and J by 2 bases; unmatched bases: 8. The CDR3 runs to 16 residues. The V gene's germline CDR1 is KGHDR and CDR2 SFDVKD. The CDR3 sequence: CATSGGTGLTTDTQYF. CDR3 DNA sequence: TGTGCCACCAGTGGTGGGACAGGACTTACCACAGATACGCAGTATTTT.

This clonotype was seen a few times. This chain uses TRBV7-2 with TRBJ2-3; D gene ambiguous. The germline V gene has CDR1 SGHTA and CDR2 FQGNSA. V was trimmed by 4 bases and J by 2 bases, leaving 7 bases between them. This CDR3 comprises 13 residues. CDR3 region: CASSWENTDTQYF. CDR3 in DNA: TGTGCCAGCAGCTGGGAAAACACAGATACGCAGTATTTT.

This clonotype has just a few counts. This sequence joins TRBV27 and TRBJ2-3, with D perhaps matching TRBD1 (5 bases). Trimming removed 3 bases from V and 5 bases from J, with 9 bases in between. Germline CDR1 reads MNHEY; CDR2 reads SMNVEV (reference sequence). The CDR3 is made up of 13 amino acids. CDR3: CASSFSRGDTQYF. CDR3 DNA: TGTGCCAGCAGTTTCAGTAGGGGAGATACGCAGTATTTT.

This clonotype occurred a few times. The chain uses TRBV6-6 and TRBJ2-2; D is perhaps TRBD2 (6 bases). Trimming removed 0 bases at V and 7 bases at J, with 12 bases between. CDR3 length: 15 residues. Germline loops: CDR1 MNHNY, CDR2 SVGAGI (reference sequence). The CDR3 loop is CASSYSKGRDGELFF. The CDR3 nucleotides read TGTGCCAGCAGTTACTCGAAGGGGCGGGACGGGGAGCTGTTTTTT.